This T cell receptor beta chain was documented in a study of Graves' ophthalmopathy and Graves' hyperthyroidism. Study-wide results and caveats: Most thyroid clonotypes expanded beyond 0.001 frequency were also found in blood.

This CDR3 has 14 amino acids. Per the germline V gene, CDR1 is LNHNV and CDR2 is YYDKDF (reference sequence). Trimming removed 5 bases from V and 4 bases from J, with 12 bases in between. This clonotype was found many times. No antigen is known for it. For repertoire sequencing, the TCR beta CDR3 regions were amplified from RNA transcripts. In the first round, RT-PCR was carried out with HTBI primers, and a multiplex PCR formed the second round. TCRdb ran MiXCR on the multiplex PCR reads and lists one entry per CDR3 protein. The sample lists 740,000 or so distinct CDR3 sequences, roughly 41% occurring once.

The receptor comes from an adult man with Graves' ophthalmopathy. The sequenced material came from peripheral blood. This chain joins TRBV15 and TRBJ1-5, with D unclear. CDR3 sequence: CATSRTPVNQPQHF. DNA of the CDR3: TGTGCCACCAGCCGCACGCCCGTGAATCAGCCCCAGCATTTT.